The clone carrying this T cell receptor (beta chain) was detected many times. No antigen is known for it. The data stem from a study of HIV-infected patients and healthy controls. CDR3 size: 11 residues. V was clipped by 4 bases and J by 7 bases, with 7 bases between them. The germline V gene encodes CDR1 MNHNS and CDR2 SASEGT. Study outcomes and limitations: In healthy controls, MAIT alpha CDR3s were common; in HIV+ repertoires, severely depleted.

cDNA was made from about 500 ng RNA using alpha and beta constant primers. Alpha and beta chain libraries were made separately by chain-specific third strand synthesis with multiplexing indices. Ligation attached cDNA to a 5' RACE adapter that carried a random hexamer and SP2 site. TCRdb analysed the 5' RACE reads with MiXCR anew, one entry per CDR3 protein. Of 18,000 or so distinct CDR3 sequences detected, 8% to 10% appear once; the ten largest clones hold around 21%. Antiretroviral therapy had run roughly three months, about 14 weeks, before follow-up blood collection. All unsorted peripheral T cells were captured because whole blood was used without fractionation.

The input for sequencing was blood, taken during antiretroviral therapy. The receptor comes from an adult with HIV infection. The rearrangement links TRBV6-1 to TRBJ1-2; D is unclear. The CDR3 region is CASSGDSGYTF. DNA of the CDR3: TGTGCCAGCAGTGGTGATTCTGGCTACACCTTC.